The next 9 T cell receptor beta chains were all read from a single sample in a study of blood T cell repertoires in COVID-19. Produced via immunoSEQ multiplex PCR; TCRdb's table is partial and in-frame only. The sample consists of around 130,000 clones, roughly 84% of them appearing once. The sample was peripheral blood. These receptors came from a woman in her twenties or thirties who had recovered from COVID-19.

This sequence joins TRBV28 and TRBJ2-3; D is possibly TRBD1 (5 bases). The CDR3 has 16 amino acids. Trimming took 5 bases from V and 0 from J, leaving 15 bases between them. Germline CDR1 MDHEN, CDR2 SYDVKM. CDR3 sequence: CASSPPTGDSTDTQYF. In nucleotides, the CDR3 is TGTGCCAGCAGTCCCCCAACAGGCGACAGCACAGATACGCAGTATTTT.

The rearrangement links TRBV9 to TRBJ2-5, with TRBD2 identical over 12 bases. Trimming cost V 3 bases and J 5 bases; bases outside gene matches: 2. The CDR3 runs 14 residues. Per the germline V gene, CDR1 is SGDLS and CDR2 is YYNGEE. CDR3 in amino acids: CASSGLAGEETQYF. The CDR3 DNA follows: TGTGCCAGCAGCGGACTAGCGGGGGAGGAGACCCAGTACTTC.

V usage is TRBV5-1 and J usage is TRBJ2-5; TRBD2 agrees at 7 bases. Trimming removed 0 bases from V and 5 bases from J; junction bases left unmatched: 7. Germline assignment: CDR1 SGHRS and CDR2 YFSETQ. The CDR3 contains 15 residues. The CDR3 sequence: CASSLVAGERETQYF. DNA for the CDR3: TGCGCCAGCAGCTTGGTGGCGGGGGAAAGGGAGACCCAGTACTTC.

This clone has more than one count but fewer than ten. This sequence joins TRBV7-2 and TRBJ1-5; 7 nucleotides match TRBD1. V lost 5 bases to trimming and J lost 10 bases; unmatched junction nucleotides: 17. The CDR3 extends over 16 amino acids. CDR1 and CDR2 (germline): SGHTA, FQGNSA. This CDR3 reads CASSPQTGPPADPQHF. CDR3 bases: TGTGCCAGCAGCCCGCAGACAGGGCCTCCCGCGGATCCCCAGCATTTT. Together with reference TRBV7-2 and TRBJ1-5, the CDR3 gives the full variable domain: GAGVSQSPSNKVTEKGKDVELRCDPISGHTALYWYRQSLGQGLEFLIYFQGNSAPDKSGLPSDRFSAERTGGSVSTLTIQRTQQEDSAVYLCASSPQTGPPADPQHFGDGTRLSIL.

The chain employs TRBV29-1 and TRBJ2-3; the match to TRBD2 covers 8 bases. The CDR3 has 15 residues. Germline-derived CDR1 and CDR2 are SQVTM and ANQGSEA. V lost 4 bases and J lost 0; bases outside the gene matches: 6. This CDR3 is CSVGSGGHSTDTQYF. The DNA of the CDR3 is TGCAGCGTTGGAAGCGGGGGCCATAGCACAGATACGCAGTATTTT.

The rearrangement joins TRBV10-2 to TRBJ2-7; 8 nucleotides match TRBD2. The CDR3 has 12 residues. Germline values: CDR1 WSHSY, CDR2 SAAADI. J was trimmed by 7 bases and V by 4 bases; bases with no gene match: 3. This CDR3 is CASSASSGEQYF. CDR3 DNA: TGCGCCAGCAGTGCTTCTAGCGGGGAGCAGTACTTC.

This chain links TRBV3-1 (or the pseudogene TRBV3-2) with TRBJ1-2; no reliable D call. Germline CDR1 reads LGHDT; CDR2 reads YNNKEL (reference sequence). The length of the CDR3 is 12 residues. V lost 0 bases, J lost 5 bases, and 4 bases lay in between. The CDR3 sequence is CASSQDSYGYTF. Written as DNA, the CDR3 is TGTGCCAGCAGCCAAGACTCGTATGGCTACACCTTC.

The rearrangement links TRBV10-2 to TRBJ1-1; 8 bases match TRBD1. The J segment lost 5 bases and the V segment lost 6 bases, leaving 11 bases of the junction unmatched. Germline V CDR1 and CDR2: WSHSY, SAAADI. The CDR3 is 15 amino acids. For the CDR3, the DNA is TGCGCCAGCAGGCAACCTGACAGGGGACGGACTGAAGCTTTCTTT. Its protein is CASRQPDRGRTEAFF.

The rearrangement joins TRBV4-1 to TRBJ1-2; D call uncertain. Germline lookup yields CDR1 MGHRA and CDR2 YSYEKL. Trimming pared 0 bases from V and 4 bases from J, leaving 12 bases between. The CDR3 has 15 residues. CDR3 DNA sequence: TGCGCCAGCAGCCAAGATTTCCGGTCCGCCTATGGCTACACCTTC. Translated, it gives CASSQDFRSAYGYTF.